This T cell receptor (beta chain) appears in the sequencing data of a study of blood T cell repertoires in COVID-19. About the research overall: COVID-19 samples, acute and convalescent, were from the United States, Italy and Spain.

Method: immunoSEQ multiplex PCR; TCRdb's copy keeps in-frame clones and lacks some. The table has 200,000 or so clones, 88% seen once. This clone has a single count. Each recovered donor of Cohort 3 presented with two negative PCRs, clearance, or symptom resolution. The V end lost 6 bases, the J end lost 3 bases, and 12 bases lay between the germline ends. Germline CDR1 SGHRS, CDR2 YFSETQ. The CDR3 sequence is 13 residues long. V is TRBV5-1 and J is TRBJ1-1, with D hard to call. Sequenced sample: PBMCs or T cells enriched from blood (not recorded which). This TCR was sampled from a woman aged 25 to 45 who had recovered from COVID-19. The CDR3 loop is CASMRGSDTEAFF. The DNA of the CDR3 is TGCGCCAGCATGCGGGGTTCGGACACTGAAGCTTTCTTT.